Listed below are T cell receptor beta chains from one sample, sequenced in a study of blood T cell repertoires in COVID-19. Sequenced by immunoSEQ multiplex PCR; TCRdb stores in-frame clones only, minus some. The table includes tens of thousands of clones, 87% detected once. Source material: peripheral blood. The receptors were sampled from a human donor with acute or convalescent COVID-19. The donor label of this sample is uncertain. CDR3s include the opening cysteine and the closing phenylalanine or tryptophan. The D gene is left open where the match is weak.

j_gene,v_gene,d_gene,CDR3nt,CDR3aa
TRBJ2-3,TRBV9,TRBD2,TGTGCCAGCAGCGTAGATAGCGGGAGGACAGATACGCAGTATTTT,CASSVDSGRTDTQYF
TRBJ2-1,TRBV3-1/TRBV3-2,.,TGTGCCAGCAGCCAAGATTATAAGAGTATGTATGAGCAGTTCTTC,CASSQDYKSMYEQFF
TRBJ2-7,TRBV7-8,.,TGTGCCAGCAGCTTTCCCGCGGAATCCTACGAGCAGTACTTC,CASSFPAESYEQYF
TRBJ2-7,TRBV9,TRBD1,TGTGCCAGCAGCTCTGGACAGGGATACTACGAGCAGTACTTC,CASSSGQGYYEQYF
TRBJ2-1,TRBV24-1,.,TGTGCCACCAGTGACGGGGGACTCAGCAGGTATGAGCAGTTCTTC,CATSDGGLSRYEQFF
TRBJ1-1,TRBV3-1/TRBV3-2,TRBD1,TGTGCCAGCAGAGACACAGGGGTTGGCACTGAAGCTTTCTTT,CASRDTGVGTEAFF
TRBJ1-5,TRBV21-1,.,TGTGCCAGCAGCAAGACGGCAGGGTACGGCGGACCCCAGCATTTT,CASSKTAGYGGPQHF
TRBJ1-1,TRBV6-5,.,TGTGCCAGCAGTTACTCAGGGGAGGCCACTGAAGCTTTCTTT,CASSYSGEATEAFF
TRBJ2-2,TRBV7-6,.,TGTGCCAGCAGCCGAGCTGGGGGGTACACCGGGGAGCTGTTTTTT,CASSRAGGYTGELFF
TRBJ2-2,TRBV7-6,.,TGTGCCAGCAGCTTAAGTTCGGGGCGGGGCACCGGGGAGCTGTTTTTT,CASSLSSGRGTGELFF
TRBJ2-7,TRBV24-1,TRBD2,TGTGCCACCAGTGATCAGAGAGCGGGAGTGGGAGAGCAGTACTTC,CATSDQRAGVGEQYF
TRBJ2-2,TRBV5-6,.,TGTGCCAGCAGCCTACCCGAGGGGACAACGAACACCGGGGAGCTGTTTTTT,CASSLPEGTTNTGELFF
TRBJ1-1,TRBV28,.,TGTGCCAGCAGTTCCCAGGCCATGAACACTGAAGCTTTCTTT,CASSSQAMNTEAFF
TRBJ1-1,TRBV28,.,TGTGCCAGCAGTTTAATCGGGATCCTAACGGTCACTGAAGCTTTCTTT,CASSLIGILTVTEAFF
TRBJ1-5,TRBV2,.,TGTGCCAGCAGTTTTGACAGGTCAAATCAGCCCCAGCATTTT,CASSFDRSNQPQHF
TRBJ1-2,TRBV12-5,.,TGTGCTAGTGGTTTGGTCTTATCCCCTGACAGCAACTATGGCTACACCTTC,CASGLVLSPDSNYGYTF
TRBJ2-3,TRBV28,TRBD2,TGTGCCAGCATGCTAGCGGGAGCGGGGACGCAGTATTTT,CASMLAGAGTQYF
TRBJ2-1,TRBV3-1/TRBV3-2,.,TGTGCCAGCAGCCTAGCAGGAGGACAGAATTACAATGAGCAGTTCTTC,CASSLAGGQNYNEQFF
TRBJ2-2,TRBV21-1,.,TGTGCCAGCAGCAAAGCGCCCCTGCTAGCGGGGGGGACCGGGGAGCTGTTTTTT,CASSKAPLLAGGTGELFF
TRBJ2-7,TRBV15,TRBD1,TGTGCCACCAGCCGCCGACAGGGGAGATGGGACGAGCAGTACTTC,CATSRRQGRWDEQYF
TRBJ1-1,TRBV27,.,TGTGCCAGCAGTGGGCAGGGGAAGAACACTGAAGCTTTCTTT,CASSGQGKNTEAFF
TRBJ1-2,TRBV5-1,.,TGCGCCAGCAGCCTGAGGACCTCGGGGAACTATGGCTACACCTTC,CASSLRTSGNYGYTF
TRBJ2-3,TRBV7-6,TRBD2,TGTGCCAGCAGCTCCAGACTAGCAGGCACAGATACGCAGTATTTT,CASSSRLAGTDTQYF